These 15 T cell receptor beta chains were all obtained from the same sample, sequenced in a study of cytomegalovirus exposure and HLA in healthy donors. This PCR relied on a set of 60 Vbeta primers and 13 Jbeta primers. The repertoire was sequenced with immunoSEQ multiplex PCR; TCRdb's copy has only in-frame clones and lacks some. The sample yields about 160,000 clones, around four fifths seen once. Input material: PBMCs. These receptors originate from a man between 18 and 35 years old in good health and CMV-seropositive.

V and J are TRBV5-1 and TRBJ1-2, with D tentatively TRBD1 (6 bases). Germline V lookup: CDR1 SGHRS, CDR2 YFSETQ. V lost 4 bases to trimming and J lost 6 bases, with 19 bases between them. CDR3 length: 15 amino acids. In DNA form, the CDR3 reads TGCGCCAGCAGCGTCTCTTCCGGACAGAAGAATGGCTACACCTTC. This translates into CASSVSSGQKNGYTF.

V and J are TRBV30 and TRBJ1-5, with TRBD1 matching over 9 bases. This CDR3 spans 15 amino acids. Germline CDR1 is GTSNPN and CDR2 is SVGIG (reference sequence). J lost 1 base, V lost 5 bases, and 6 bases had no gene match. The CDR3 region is CAWRGQGRSNQPQHF. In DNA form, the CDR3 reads TGTGCCTGGCGGGGACAGGGTAGGAGCAATCAGCCCCAGCATTTT.

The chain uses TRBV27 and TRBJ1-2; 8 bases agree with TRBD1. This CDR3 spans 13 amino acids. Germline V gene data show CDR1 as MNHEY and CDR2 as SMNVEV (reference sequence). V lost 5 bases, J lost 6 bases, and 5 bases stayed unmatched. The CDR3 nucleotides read TGTGCCAGCAGTCAAAGACAGGGGCATGGCTACACCTTC. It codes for CASSQRQGHGYTF.

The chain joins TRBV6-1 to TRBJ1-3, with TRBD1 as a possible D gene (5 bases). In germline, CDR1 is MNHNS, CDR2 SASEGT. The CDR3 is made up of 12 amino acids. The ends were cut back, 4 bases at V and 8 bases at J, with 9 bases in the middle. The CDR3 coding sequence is TGTGCCAGCAGTGTAAAAGGGGACACCATATATTTT. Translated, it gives CASSVKGDTIYF.

The CDR3 region has the DNA TGTGCCAGCAGCTTAGGCTCGGTAACAGATACGCAGTATTTT. Its translation: CASSLGSVTDTQYF. This chain uses TRBV13 with TRBJ2-3; D call uncertain. Germline V CDR1 and CDR2: PRHDT, FYEKMQ (reference sequence). The CDR3 runs to 14 residues. Trimming removed 0 bases from V and 3 bases from J, with 7 bases in between.

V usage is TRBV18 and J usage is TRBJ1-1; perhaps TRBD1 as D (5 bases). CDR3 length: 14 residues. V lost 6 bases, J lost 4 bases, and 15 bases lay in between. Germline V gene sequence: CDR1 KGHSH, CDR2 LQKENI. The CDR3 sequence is CASSPKGGATEAFF. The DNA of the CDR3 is TGTGCCAGCTCTCCAAAGGGTGGGGCCACTGAAGCTTTCTTT.

In DNA form, the CDR3 reads TGTGCCAGCAGCAAAAGACAGGGGTCGGACACCGGGGAGCTGTTTTTT. This encodes CASSKRQGSDTGELFF. The V and J genes are TRBV5-7 and TRBJ2-2; 8 bases match TRBD1. TRBV5-7 is annotated as an ORF whose role is uncertain. The J segment lost 3 bases and the V segment lost 4 bases, leaving 8 bases of the junction unmatched. The CDR3 covers 16 residues.

The CDR3 is CASSQGLAFYNEQFF. In nucleotides, the CDR3 is TGCGCCAGCAGCCAAGGACTAGCGTTTTACAATGAGCAGTTCTTC. J is TRBJ2-1 and V is TRBV4-3; TRBD2 matches at 8 bases. V trimming: 1 base; J trimming: 4 bases; junction bases outside the gene matches: 3. CDR1 and CDR2 from the germline V gene are LGHNA and YSLEER. The CDR3 runs 15 residues.

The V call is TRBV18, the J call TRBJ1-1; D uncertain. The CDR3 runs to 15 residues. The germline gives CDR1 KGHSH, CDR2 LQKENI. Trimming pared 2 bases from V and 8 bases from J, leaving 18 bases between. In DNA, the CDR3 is TGTGCCAGCTCACCAGAGCCTGGTACCCACGAAGAAGCTTTCTTT. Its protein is CASSPEPGTHEEAFF.

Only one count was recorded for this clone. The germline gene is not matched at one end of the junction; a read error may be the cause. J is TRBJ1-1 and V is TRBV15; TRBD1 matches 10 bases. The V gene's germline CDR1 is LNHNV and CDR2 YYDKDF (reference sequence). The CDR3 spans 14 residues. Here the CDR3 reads CAASRTGGNTEAFF. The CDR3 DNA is TGTGCCGCCAGCAGGACAGGGGGGAACACTGAAGCTTTCTTT. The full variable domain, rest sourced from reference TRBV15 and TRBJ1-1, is DAMVIQNPRYQVTQFGKPVTLSCSQTLNHNVMYWYQQKSSQAPKLLFHYYDKDFNNEADTPDNFQSRRPNTSFCFLDIRSPGLGDTAMYLCAASRTGGNTEAFFGQGTRLTVV.

The CDR3 protein is CASGSGINNEQFF. CDR3 sequence (DNA): TGCGCCAGCGGTTCGGGGATAAACAATGAGCAGTTCTTC. The genes are TRBV5-1 and TRBJ2-1; a weak D match, TRBD2 (5 bases). The germline V gene has CDR1 SGHRS and CDR2 YFSETQ. Trimming cost V 7 bases and J 5 bases, with 13 bases left between them. CDR3 size: 13 residues.

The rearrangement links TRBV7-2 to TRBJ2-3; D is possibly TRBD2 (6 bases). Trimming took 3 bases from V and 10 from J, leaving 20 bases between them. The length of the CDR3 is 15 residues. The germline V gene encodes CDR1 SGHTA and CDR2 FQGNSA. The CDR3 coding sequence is TGTGCCAGCAGCTTTACCGCCGGGACTGAGAAGGCGCAGTATTTT. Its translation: CASSFTAGTEKAQYF.

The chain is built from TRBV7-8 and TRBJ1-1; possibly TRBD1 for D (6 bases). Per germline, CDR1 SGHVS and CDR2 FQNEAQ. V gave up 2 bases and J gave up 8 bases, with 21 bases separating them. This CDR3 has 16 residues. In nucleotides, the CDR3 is TGTGCCAGCAGCTTATTGGGGGTGGACAGCAAAACAGAAGCTTTCTTT. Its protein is CASSLLGVDSKTEAFF.

The CDR3 bases are TGTGCCAGCAGCCCGACAGGCTCTGAGCAGTACTTC. Translating gives CASSPTGSEQYF. This chain links TRBV6-5 with TRBJ2-7; perhaps TRBD1 as D (6 bases). Germline V lookup: CDR1 MNHEY, CDR2 SVGAGI. V was shortened by 6 bases and J by 7 bases, with 13 bases between the two germline ends. The CDR3 spans 12 residues.

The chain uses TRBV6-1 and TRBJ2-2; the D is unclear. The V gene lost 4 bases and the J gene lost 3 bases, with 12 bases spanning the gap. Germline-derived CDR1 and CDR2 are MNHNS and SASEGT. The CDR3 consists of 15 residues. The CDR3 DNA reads TGTGCCAGCAGTGTTCGAGGCCTATACACCGGGGAGCTGTTTTTT. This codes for CASSVRGLYTGELFF.